The T cell receptor beta chain under discussion was sequenced for a study of cytomegalovirus exposure and HLA in healthy donors. Study-wide results and limits: Rare TCR sequences dominated, though some public TCRs recurred in many donors. A few of the chains that were CMV-associated were confirmed in vitro to be specific for CMV antigens.

TCRdb keeps only in-frame clones here, not all; method: immunoSEQ multiplex PCR. In the table there are about 150,000 clones, approximately 84% of which are singletons. Germline trimming cut 5 bases from V and 4 bases from J; bases unmatched to any gene: 5. The CDR3 totals 14 residues. Germline V lookup: CDR1 SNHLY, CDR2 FYNNEI. There are a few counts of this clone. What it binds is unknown. The TCR sequence derives from a man aged 30-40 years in good health and CMV-seropositive. The sample was PBMCs. The chain joins TRBV2 to TRBJ1-1; 9 bases match TRBD1. The CDR3 DNA follows: TGTGCCAGCAGTCCCGGGACAGGGCCCACTGAAGCTTTCTTT. Translating gives CASSPGTGPTEAFF.